The sequence of this TCR beta chain was determined in a study of CD8+CD57+ T cells in acquired aplastic anemia. For sequencing, patients were chosen who had shown expansion of CD8+CD57+ cells by flow cytometry. Findings and limits, study-wide: Patients did not significantly differ from controls in CD8+ Simpson's diversity.

In its sample, this clonotype was seen many times. No antigen is known for it. Investigators profiled TCR beta VDJ and CDR3 from genomic DNA template. One entry per CDR3 protein results from TCRdb running MiXCR on the reads. The repertoire holds 400,000 to 600,000 distinct CDR3 sequences, with around 30% as singletons. The sequencing sample was made of sorted CD4+, CD8+, or CD8+CD57+ T cells (not recorded which) from PBMCs. This sequence originates from a human donor with aplastic anemia.

The CDR3 bases are TGTGCCAGCAGCCCCGTCGGCCCTACGTCCGGGGCCAACGTCCTGACTTTC. Protein product: CASSPVGPTSGANVLTF. The chain joins TRBV7-9 to TRBJ2-6, with D hard to call. This CDR3 spans 17 amino acids. V was trimmed by 5 bases and J by 4 bases, leaving 18 bases between them. Per the germline V gene, CDR1 is SEHNR and CDR2 is FQNEAQ (reference sequence).